The 30 T cell receptor beta chains listed next were all sequenced from one sample in a study of T cells in tuberculosis. This sample's time point: new active TB diagnosis, blood taken before or within 7 days of starting treatment. Data came from immunoSEQ multiplex PCR; TCRdb stores just in-frame clones and leaves some out. The sample has around 30,000 clones, approximately 93% seen once. The input for sequencing was PBMCs, taken at tuberculosis diagnosis. The source of these receptors is an adult with tuberculosis.

The gene calls are TRBV10-3 and TRBJ2-1; tentative D call: TRBD1 (6 bases). CDR3 length: 14 residues. Germline lookup yields CDR1 ENHRY and CDR2 SYGVKD. The germline V and J ends were trimmed by 5 bases and 6 bases, with 14 bases remaining between them. The CDR3 is CAISPDREGNEQFF. In nucleotides, the CDR3 is TGTGCCATCAGTCCGGACAGAGAGGGCAATGAGCAGTTCTTC.

This clone was found once. The chain couples TRBV4-1 to TRBJ2-5, with 10 bases aligning to TRBD2. Trimming cost V 4 bases and J 2 bases; bases outside gene matches: 4. The CDR3 sequence is 15 residues long. Germline assignment: CDR1 MGHRA and CDR2 YSYEKL. The CDR3 DNA sequence: TGCGCCAGCAGCCTAGGACTAGCGGAACAAGAGACCCAGTACTTC. Its translation is CASSLGLAEQETQYF.

This rearrangement joins TRBV15 to TRBJ2-3; D possibly corresponds to TRBD1 (6 bases). V was cut by 3 bases and J by 8 bases, with 15 bases left in between. The CDR3 totals 14 residues. Germline V CDR1 and CDR2: LNHNV, YYDKDF (reference sequence). The CDR3 spells CATSSQGSLVTQYF. The CDR3 DNA follows: TGTGCCACCAGCAGTCAGGGGTCATTGGTTACGCAGTATTTT.

This clone was detected once. The V and J genes are TRBV28 and TRBJ2-7; TRBD1 aligns across 7 bases. The CDR3 has 18 residues. The germline gives CDR1 MDHEN, CDR2 SYDVKM. V lost 5 bases to trimming and J lost 0 bases; unmatched junction nucleotides: 16. CDR3 region: CASSLPPWDRGNSYEQYF. CDR3 nucleotide sequence: TGTGCCAGCAGTCTTCCACCCTGGGACAGAGGTAACTCCTACGAGCAGTACTTC.

The V and J genes are TRBV25-1 and TRBJ1-1; D perhaps matches TRBD1 (5 bases). Trimming removed 4 bases from V and 4 bases from J, with 7 bases in between. Germline loops: CDR1 MGHDK, CDR2 SYGVNS. This CDR3 comprises 12 residues. The CDR3 here is CASSGGGTEAFF. As DNA, the CDR3 is TGTGCCAGCAGTGGGGGGGGCACTGAAGCTTTCTTT.

This chain links TRBV12-5 with TRBJ1-5, with TRBD1 as a possible D gene (6 bases). CDR1 is LGHNT, CDR2 FRNRAP, per germline. V dropped 3 bases and J dropped 0 bases, with 15 bases sitting between them. The CDR3 covers 17 residues. The CDR3 reads CASGFSRGQFSNQPQHF. In DNA, the CDR3 is TGTGCTAGTGGTTTCAGCAGGGGACAATTTAGCAATCAGCCCCAGCATTTT.

The chain carries TRBV4-1 and TRBJ1-1, with no clear D. V lost 1 base to trimming and J lost 5 bases, with 14 bases between them. Germline loops: CDR1 MGHRA, CDR2 YSYEKL. The CDR3 spans 15 residues. CDR3 sequence: CASSQGNFLRTEAFF. CDR3 DNA sequence: TGCGCCAGCAGCCAAGGTAATTTCCTGAGGACTGAAGCTTTCTTT.

The chain carries TRBV18 and TRBJ2-1, with TRBD2 matching over 9 bases. The CDR3 runs 14 residues. V lost 3 bases to trimming and J lost 5 bases; unmatched junction nucleotides: 2. In germline, CDR1 is KGHSH, CDR2 LQKENI. The CDR3 nucleotides read TGTGCCAGCTCACCGGGACTAGCAGACAATGAGCAGTTCTTC. Translation gives CASSPGLADNEQFF.

J is TRBJ1-1 and V is TRBV2; D not resolved. V shed 2 bases and J shed 7 bases, with 17 bases lying between them. This CDR3 comprises 15 residues. Germline V lookup: CDR1 SNHLY, CDR2 FYNNEI. CDR3 residues: CASSEPGLVNDEAFF. CDR3 nucleotide sequence: TGTGCCAGCAGTGAACCCGGACTAGTGAACGATGAAGCTTTCTTT.

This chain links TRBV5-4 with TRBJ2-1; TRBD2 matches 8 bases. Germline CDR1 reads SGHNT; CDR2 reads YYREEE (reference sequence). The trim removed 1 base at V and 7 bases at J, leaving 7 bases unmatched. This CDR3 region has 15 residues. CDR3 sequence: CASSLLAGLTNEQFF. CDR3 in DNA: TGTGCCAGCAGCTTGCTAGCGGGCCTCACAAATGAGCAGTTCTTC.

This chain joins TRBV15 and TRBJ1-1; D uncertain. CDR3 size: 15 residues. Germline assignment: CDR1 LNHNV and CDR2 YYDKDF (reference sequence). V was cut by 0 bases and J by 6 bases, with 14 bases left in between. The CDR3 DNA sequence: TGTGCCACCAGCAGAGAAGGGTATGGAGGTTCTGAAGCTTTCTTT. Its protein is CATSREGYGGSEAFF.

The chain uses TRBV2 and TRBJ1-5, with 10 bases identical to TRBD1. J lost 9 bases, V lost 4 bases, and 6 bases had no gene match. The CDR3 is made up of 14 amino acids. Germline V lookup: CDR1 SNHLY, CDR2 FYNNEI. CDR3 DNA: TGTGCCAGCAGTGGACAGGGGGCCGTGTGGCCCCAGCATTTT. Translating gives CASSGQGAVWPQHF. Together with reference TRBV2 and TRBJ1-5, the CDR3 gives the full variable domain: EPEVTQTPSHQVTQMGQEVILRCVPISNHLYFYWYRQILGQKVEFLVSFYNNEISEKSEIFDDQFSVERPDGSNFTLKIRSTKLEDSAMYFCASSGQGAVWPQHFGDGTRLSIL.

Only one count was recorded for this clone. The chain links TRBV11-2 to TRBJ2-7; TRBD1 matches 7 bases. CDR1 SGHAT and CDR2 FQNNGV come from the germline V gene. The ends lost 5 bases at V and 2 bases at J; junction bases unmatched: 6. This CDR3 has 14 residues. The CDR3 reads CASSPRDRAYEQYF. In DNA form, the CDR3 reads TGTGCCAGCAGCCCCCGGGACAGAGCCTACGAGCAGTACTTC.

This clone was observed a single time. The chain uses TRBV2 and TRBJ1-1; D unclear. CDR1 is SNHLY, CDR2 FYNNEI, per germline. This CDR3 is built from 14 residues. V was trimmed by 3 bases and J by 1 base, leaving 9 bases between them. CDR3 region: CASSESLRNTEAFF. For the CDR3, the DNA is TGTGCCAGCAGTGAGAGTCTAAGGAACACTGAAGCTTTCTTT.

The gene calls are TRBV6-5 and TRBJ2-1; TRBD1 matches 8 bases. The CDR3 has 15 residues. Germline assignment: CDR1 MNHEY and CDR2 SVGAGI. The V segment lost 1 base and the J segment 6 bases; nucleotides outside the gene matches: 5. The DNA for the CDR3 is TGTGCCAGCAGTTACTTTCAGGGGGCCTCCAATGAGCAGTTCTTC. Protein product: CASSYFQGASNEQFF.

This sequence joins TRBV6-1 and TRBJ1-1; no firm D call. Germline-derived CDR1 and CDR2 are MNHNS and SASEGT. This CDR3 has 13 residues. Trimming cost V 3 bases and J 2 bases, with 7 bases left between them. Here the CDR3 DNA reads TGTGCCAGCAGTGATAACTTCAACACTGAAGCTTTCTTT. Its translation: CASSDNFNTEAFF.

The chain is built from TRBV28 and TRBJ2-4; 7 bases are shared with TRBD2. V lost 7 bases and J lost 3; bases outside the gene matches: 15. Germline V lookup: CDR1 MDHEN, CDR2 SYDVKM. The CDR3 loop spans 17 amino acids. DNA for the CDR3: TGTGCCAGCACCTCCCGGTGGGGGGGGAGTATCAAAAACATTCAGTACTTC. It is translated as CASTSRWGGSIKNIQYF.

V usage is TRBV27 and J usage is TRBJ2-3, with TRBD2 matching over 13 bases. After removal of 6 bases from V and 7 bases from J, the junction contained 19 bases not matched to a gene. The CDR3 is 19 residues long. Germline values: CDR1 MNHEY, CDR2 SMNVEV (reference sequence). CDR3: CASSPLGTSGINSPHTQYF. In DNA, the CDR3 is TGTGCCAGCAGCCCCCTCGGGACTAGCGGGATCAATTCCCCTCATACGCAGTATTTT.

The rearrangement uses TRBV30 and TRBJ1-2; D is possibly TRBD1 (5 bases). The CDR3 totals 14 residues. Trimming removed 0 bases at V and 3 bases at J, with 11 bases between. Germline CDR1 is GTSNPN and CDR2 is SVGIG (reference sequence). The CDR3 sequence is CAWSVTGVDYGYTF. The CDR3 region has the DNA TGTGCCTGGAGTGTAACGGGGGTTGACTATGGCTACACCTTC.

The chain has TRBV5-5 and TRBJ1-4; D may be TRBD1 (6 bases). Germline CDR1 reads SGHKS; CDR2 reads YYEKEE (reference sequence). The CDR3 sequence is 15 residues long. V lost 2 bases, J lost 8 bases, and 16 bases lay in between. The chain's CDR3 is CASSFLGGSGEKLFF. CDR3 nucleotide sequence: TGTGCCAGCAGCTTCTTAGGGGGTTCTGGAGAAAAACTGTTTTTT.

V usage is TRBV9 and J usage is TRBJ2-5, with TRBD2 identical over 9 bases. The CDR3 is made up of 16 amino acids. Germline V CDR1 and CDR2: SGDLS, YYNGEE. V shed 2 bases and J 5 bases; nucleotides not matched to a gene: 10. The CDR3 bases are TGTGCCAGCAGCGTTTCGGCTAGCGGGGCGCAGGAGACCCAGTACTTC. Translation: CASSVSASGAQETQYF.

This chain links TRBV7-9 with TRBJ1-1, with D uncertain. In germline, CDR1 is SEHNR, CDR2 FQNEAQ (reference sequence). The ends were cut back, 3 bases at V and 6 bases at J, with 14 bases in the middle. The CDR3 runs 14 residues. The CDR3: CASSFPSPEAEAFF. The CDR3 nucleotides are TGTGCCAGCAGCTTCCCCAGCCCAGAGGCTGAAGCTTTCTTT. Full variable domain (remainder filled in from reference TRBV7-9 and TRBJ1-1): DTGVSQNPRHKITKRGQNVTFRCDPISEHNRLYWYRQTLGQGPEFLTYFQNEAQLEKSRLLSDRFSAERPKGSFSTLEIQRTEQGDSAMYLCASSFPSPEAEAFFGQGTRLTVV.

The chain joins TRBV6-5 to TRBJ1-5, with D perhaps TRBD1 (5 bases). The length of the CDR3 is 15 residues. Trimming shortened V by 6 bases and J by 0 bases, and 12 bases separated the two germline ends. Germline CDR1 reads MNHEY; CDR2 reads SVGAGI. CDR3 DNA: TGTGCCAGCAGGATAGGGGTTTATAGCAATCAGCCCCAGCATTTT. Amino acid sequence: CASRIGVYSNQPQHF.

V gene TRBV5-6 combines with J gene TRBJ1-2; 7 bases agree with TRBD1. V lost 4 bases to trimming and J lost 3 bases; unmatched junction nucleotides: 9. Germline V gene sequence: CDR1 SGHDT, CDR2 YYEEEE. This CDR3 is 15 amino acids long. CDR3 DNA sequence: TGTGCCAGCAGCCCAGGGGGGACGCTGTACTATGGCTACACCTTC. Translating it yields CASSPGGTLYYGYTF. Drawing the rest from reference TRBV5-6 and TRBJ1-2, the complete variable domain is DAGVTQSPTHLIKTRGQQVTLRCSPKSGHDTVSWYQQALGQGPQFIFQYYEEEERQRGNFPDRFSGHQFPNYSSELNVNALLLGDSALYLCASSPGGTLYYGYTFGSGTRLTVV.

This clone was observed a single time. V and J are TRBV5-1 and TRBJ1-4; TRBD1 is a possible D gene (5 bases). The CDR3 is 15 residues long. CDR1 and CDR2 (germline): SGHRS, YFSETQ. Trimming cost V 2 bases and J 3 bases, with 11 bases left between them. CDR3 protein: CASSFKGDPNEKLFF. In DNA, the CDR3 is TGCGCCAGCAGCTTCAAAGGGGATCCTAATGAAAAACTGTTTTTT.

In this sample, this clone turned up once. This sequence joins TRBV30 and TRBJ1-1; TRBD1 might be the D (5 bases). V shed 2 bases and J shed 4 bases, with 11 bases lying between them. Germline-derived CDR1 and CDR2 are GTSNPN and SVGIG (reference sequence). The CDR3 runs 13 residues. Here the CDR3 reads CAWSRGMSTEAFF. In DNA form, the CDR3 reads TGTGCCTGGAGTCGGGGGATGAGCACTGAAGCTTTCTTT.

The V gene is TRBV5-4, the J gene TRBJ1-1; D call uncertain. The germline V gene has CDR1 SGHNT and CDR2 YYREEE (reference sequence). The CDR3 length is 16 residues. V was shortened by 0 bases and J by 5 bases, with 17 bases between the two germline ends. The CDR3 spells CASSLDAGSGGTEAFF. CDR3 DNA: TGTGCCAGCAGCTTGGATGCGGGTTCGGGAGGGACTGAAGCTTTCTTT.

The V call is TRBV18, the J call TRBJ2-7; 7 nucleotides match TRBD1. The germline V gene has CDR1 KGHSH and CDR2 LQKENI. The CDR3 sequence is 13 residues long. V was pared by 6 bases and J by 5 bases, with 7 bases of the junction left unmatched. The CDR3 loop reads CASSRTDRNEQYF. CDR3 coding DNA: TGTGCCAGCTCTCGAACGGACAGGAACGAGCAGTACTTC.

The rearrangement uses TRBV7-9 and TRBJ1-4; TRBD1 matches at 9 bases. CDR3 length: 14 amino acids. Per germline, CDR1 SEHNR and CDR2 FQNEAQ (reference sequence). V lost 6 bases, J lost 5 bases, and 4 bases stayed unmatched. CDR3 DNA sequence: TGTGCCAGCAGTTCCGGGACAGGGAATGAAAAACTGTTTTTT. Protein sequence: CASSSGTGNEKLFF.

V is TRBV7-2 and J is TRBJ2-7; TRBD2 is a possible D gene (5 bases). This CDR3 is built from 13 residues. Germline V gene lookup returns CDR1 SGHTA and CDR2 FQGNSA. V lost 0 bases and J 2 bases, leaving 5 bases between the germline ends. This CDR3 reads CASSLAGAYEQYF. CDR3 coding DNA: TGTGCCAGCAGCTTAGCGGGAGCCTACGAGCAGTACTTC.